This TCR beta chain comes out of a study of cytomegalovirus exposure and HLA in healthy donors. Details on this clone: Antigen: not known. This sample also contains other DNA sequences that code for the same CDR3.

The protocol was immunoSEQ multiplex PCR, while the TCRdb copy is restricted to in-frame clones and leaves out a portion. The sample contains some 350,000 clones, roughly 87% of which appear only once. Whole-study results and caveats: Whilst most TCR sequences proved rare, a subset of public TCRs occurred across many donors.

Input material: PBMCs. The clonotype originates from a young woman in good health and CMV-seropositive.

For the CDR3, the DNA is TGTGCCAGCAGCTTGGTGAGCGAAGAGACCCAGTACTTC. Protein sequence: CASSLVSEETQYF. The J gene is TRBJ2-5, the V gene TRBV5-4; unclear D gene. This CDR3 region has 13 residues. Germline values: CDR1 SGHNT, CDR2 YYREEE (reference sequence). V was shortened by 0 bases and J by 3 bases, with 6 bases between the two germline ends.